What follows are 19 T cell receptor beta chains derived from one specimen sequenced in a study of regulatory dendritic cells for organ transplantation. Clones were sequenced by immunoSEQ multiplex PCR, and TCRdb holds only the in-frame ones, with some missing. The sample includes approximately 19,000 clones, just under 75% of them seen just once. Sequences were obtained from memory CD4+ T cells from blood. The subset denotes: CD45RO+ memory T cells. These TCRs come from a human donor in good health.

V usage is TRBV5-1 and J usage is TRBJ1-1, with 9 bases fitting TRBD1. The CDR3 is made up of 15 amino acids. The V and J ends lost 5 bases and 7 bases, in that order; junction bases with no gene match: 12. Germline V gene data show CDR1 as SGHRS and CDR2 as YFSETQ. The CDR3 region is CASRDERQGGVEAFF. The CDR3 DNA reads TGCGCCAGCAGAGATGAGCGACAGGGGGGGGTTGAAGCTTTCTTT.

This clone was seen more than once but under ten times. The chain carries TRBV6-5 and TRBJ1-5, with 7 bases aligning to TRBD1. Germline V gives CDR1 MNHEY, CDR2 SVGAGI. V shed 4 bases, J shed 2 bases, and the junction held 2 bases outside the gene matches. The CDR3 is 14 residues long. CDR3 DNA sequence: TGTGCCAGCAGTTCCACAGGGGGCAATCAGCCCCAGCATTTT. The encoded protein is CASSSTGGNQPQHF.

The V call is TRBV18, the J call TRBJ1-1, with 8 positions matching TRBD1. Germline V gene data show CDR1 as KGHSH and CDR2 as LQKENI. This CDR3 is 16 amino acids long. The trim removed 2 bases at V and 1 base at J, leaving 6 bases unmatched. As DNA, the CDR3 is TGTGCCAGCTCACCAGGACAGGGCGCCCGGAACACTGAAGCTTTCTTT. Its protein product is CASSPGQGARNTEAFF.

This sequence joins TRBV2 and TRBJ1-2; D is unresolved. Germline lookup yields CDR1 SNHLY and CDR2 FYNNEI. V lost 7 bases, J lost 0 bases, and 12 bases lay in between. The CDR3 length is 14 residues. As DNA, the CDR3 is TGTGCCAGCACCCGAGAAGATCCTAACTATGGCTACACCTTC. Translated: CASTREDPNYGYTF.

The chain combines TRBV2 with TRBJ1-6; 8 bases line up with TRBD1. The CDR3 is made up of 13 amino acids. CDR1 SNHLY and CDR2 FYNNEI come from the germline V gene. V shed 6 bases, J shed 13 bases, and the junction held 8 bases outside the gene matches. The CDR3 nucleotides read TGTGCCAGCAGGGACAGGGTTCCAGGGCCCCTCCACTTT. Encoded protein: CASRDRVPGPLHF. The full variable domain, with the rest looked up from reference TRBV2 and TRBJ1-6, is EPEVTQTPSHQVTQMGQEVILRCVPISNHLYFYWYRQILGQKVEFLVSFYNNEISEKSEIFDDQFSVERPDGSNFTLKIRSTKLEDSAMYFCASRDRVPGPLHFGNGTRLTVT.

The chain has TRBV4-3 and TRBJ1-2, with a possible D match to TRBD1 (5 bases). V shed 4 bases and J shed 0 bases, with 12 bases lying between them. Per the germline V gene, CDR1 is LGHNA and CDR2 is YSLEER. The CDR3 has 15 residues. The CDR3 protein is CASSRSQEANYGYTF. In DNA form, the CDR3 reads TGCGCCAGCAGCCGATCACAGGAAGCTAACTATGGCTACACCTTC.

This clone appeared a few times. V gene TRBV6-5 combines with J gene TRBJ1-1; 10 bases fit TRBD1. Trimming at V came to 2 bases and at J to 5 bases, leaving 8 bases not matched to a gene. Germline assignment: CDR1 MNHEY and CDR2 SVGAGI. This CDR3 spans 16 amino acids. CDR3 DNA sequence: TGTGCCAGCAGTTACACCGGGACAGGGGCGGGGACTGAAGCTTTCTTT. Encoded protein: CASSYTGTGAGTEAFF.

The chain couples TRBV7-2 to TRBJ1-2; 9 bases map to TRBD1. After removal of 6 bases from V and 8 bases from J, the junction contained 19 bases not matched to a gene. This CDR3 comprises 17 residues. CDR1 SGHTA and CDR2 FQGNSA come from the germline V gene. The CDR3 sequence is CASSFQGGPGQGVGYTF. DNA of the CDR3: TGTGCCAGCAGTTTCCAGGGGGGTCCGGGACAGGGAGTCGGCTACACCTTC.

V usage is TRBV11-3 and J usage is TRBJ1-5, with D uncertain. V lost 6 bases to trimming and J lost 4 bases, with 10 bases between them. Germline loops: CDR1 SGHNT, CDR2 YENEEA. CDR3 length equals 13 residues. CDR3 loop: CASSSSGNQPQHF. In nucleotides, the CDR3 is TGTGCCAGCAGTTCCTCGGGGAATCAGCCCCAGCATTTT. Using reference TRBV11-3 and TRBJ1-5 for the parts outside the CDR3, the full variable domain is EAGVVQSPRYKIIEKKQPVAFWCNPISGHNTLYWYLQNLGQGPELLIRYENEEAVDDSQLPKDRFSAERLKGVDSTLKIQPAELGDSAVYLCASSSSGNQPQHFGDGTRLSIL.

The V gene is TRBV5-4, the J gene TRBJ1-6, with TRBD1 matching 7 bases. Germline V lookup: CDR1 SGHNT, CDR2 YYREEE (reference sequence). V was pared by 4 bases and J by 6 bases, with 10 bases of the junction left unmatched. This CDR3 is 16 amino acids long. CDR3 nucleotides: TGTGCCAGCAGCCTACCCAGACAGGGACGTAATTCACCCCTCCACTTT. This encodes CASSLPRQGRNSPLHF.

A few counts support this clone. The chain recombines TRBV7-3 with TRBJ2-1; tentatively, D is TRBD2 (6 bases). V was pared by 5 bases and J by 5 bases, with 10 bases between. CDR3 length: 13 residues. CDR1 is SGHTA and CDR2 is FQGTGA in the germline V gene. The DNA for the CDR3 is TGTGCCAGCAGCCAGACTAGGGACAATGAGCAGTTCTTC. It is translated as CASSQTRDNEQFF.

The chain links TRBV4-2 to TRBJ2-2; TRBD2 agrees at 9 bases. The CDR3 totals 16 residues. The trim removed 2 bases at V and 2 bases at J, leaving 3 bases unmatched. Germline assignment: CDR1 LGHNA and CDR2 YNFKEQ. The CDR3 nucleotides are TGTGCCAGCAGCCAACCTAGCGGGACCAACACCGGGGAGCTGTTTTTT. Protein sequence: CASSQPSGTNTGELFF.

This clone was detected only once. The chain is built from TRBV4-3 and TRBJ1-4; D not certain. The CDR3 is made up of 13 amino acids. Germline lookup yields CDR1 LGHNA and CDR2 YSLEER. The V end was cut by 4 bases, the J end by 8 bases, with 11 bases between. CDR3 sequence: CASSRQVEEKLFF. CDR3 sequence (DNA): TGCGCCAGCAGCCGCCAGGTTGAGGAAAAACTGTTTTTT.

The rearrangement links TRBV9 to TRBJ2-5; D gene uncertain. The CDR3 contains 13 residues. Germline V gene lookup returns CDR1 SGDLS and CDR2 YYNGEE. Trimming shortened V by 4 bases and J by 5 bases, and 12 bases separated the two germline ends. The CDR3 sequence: CASSPSSGETQYF. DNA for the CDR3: TGTGCCAGCAGCCCTTCATCCGGGGAGACCCAGTACTTC.

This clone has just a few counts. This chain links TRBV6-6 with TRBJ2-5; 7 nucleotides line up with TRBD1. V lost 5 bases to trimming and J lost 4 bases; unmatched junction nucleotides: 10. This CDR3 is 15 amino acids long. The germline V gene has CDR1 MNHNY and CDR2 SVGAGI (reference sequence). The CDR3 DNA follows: TGTGCCAGCAGTAGTACAGGGGCCGAGGGAGAGACCCAGTACTTC. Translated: CASSSTGAEGETQYF.

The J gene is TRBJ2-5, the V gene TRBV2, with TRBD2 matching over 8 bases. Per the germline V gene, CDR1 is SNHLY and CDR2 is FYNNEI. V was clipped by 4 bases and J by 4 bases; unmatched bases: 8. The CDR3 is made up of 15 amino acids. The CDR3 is CASSVGTSERETQYF. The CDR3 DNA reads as TGTGCCAGCAGTGTGGGGACTAGTGAGCGAGAGACCCAGTACTTC.

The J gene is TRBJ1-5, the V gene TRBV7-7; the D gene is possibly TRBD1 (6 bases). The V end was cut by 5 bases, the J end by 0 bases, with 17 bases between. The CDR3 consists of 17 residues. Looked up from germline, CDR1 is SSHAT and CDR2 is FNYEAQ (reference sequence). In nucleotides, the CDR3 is TGTGCCAGCAGCCCTCAAGGGGGGGATAGTAGCAATCAGCCCCAGCATTTT. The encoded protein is CASSPQGGDSSNQPQHF.

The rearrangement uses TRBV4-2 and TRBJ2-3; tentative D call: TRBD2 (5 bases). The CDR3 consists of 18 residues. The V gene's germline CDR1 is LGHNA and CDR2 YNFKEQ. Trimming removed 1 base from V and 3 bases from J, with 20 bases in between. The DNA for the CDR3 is TGTGCCAGCAGCCAAGGTCAATCCAGCGGCACGGGGACAGATACGCAGTATTTT. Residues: CASSQGQSSGTGTDTQYF.

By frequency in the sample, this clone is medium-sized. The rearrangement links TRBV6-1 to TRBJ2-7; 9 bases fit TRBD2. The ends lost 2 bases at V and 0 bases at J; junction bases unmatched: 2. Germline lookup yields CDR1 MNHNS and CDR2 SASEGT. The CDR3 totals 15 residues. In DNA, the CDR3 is TGTGCCAGCAGTGAATTTAGCGGGGGCTCCTACGAGCAGTACTTC. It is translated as CASSEFSGGSYEQYF.